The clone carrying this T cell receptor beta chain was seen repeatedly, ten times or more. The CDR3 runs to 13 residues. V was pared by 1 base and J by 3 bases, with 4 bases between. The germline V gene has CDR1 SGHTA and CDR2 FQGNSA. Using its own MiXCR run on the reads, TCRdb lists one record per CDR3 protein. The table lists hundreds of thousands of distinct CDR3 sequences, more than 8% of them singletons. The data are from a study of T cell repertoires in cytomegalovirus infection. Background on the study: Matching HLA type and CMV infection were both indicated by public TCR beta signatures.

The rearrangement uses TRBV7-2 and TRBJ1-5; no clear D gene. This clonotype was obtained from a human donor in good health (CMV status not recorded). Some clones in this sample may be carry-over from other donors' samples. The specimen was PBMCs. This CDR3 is CASSLGVNQPQHF. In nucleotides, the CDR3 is TGTGCCAGCAGCTTAGGCGTCAATCAGCCCCAGCATTTT.